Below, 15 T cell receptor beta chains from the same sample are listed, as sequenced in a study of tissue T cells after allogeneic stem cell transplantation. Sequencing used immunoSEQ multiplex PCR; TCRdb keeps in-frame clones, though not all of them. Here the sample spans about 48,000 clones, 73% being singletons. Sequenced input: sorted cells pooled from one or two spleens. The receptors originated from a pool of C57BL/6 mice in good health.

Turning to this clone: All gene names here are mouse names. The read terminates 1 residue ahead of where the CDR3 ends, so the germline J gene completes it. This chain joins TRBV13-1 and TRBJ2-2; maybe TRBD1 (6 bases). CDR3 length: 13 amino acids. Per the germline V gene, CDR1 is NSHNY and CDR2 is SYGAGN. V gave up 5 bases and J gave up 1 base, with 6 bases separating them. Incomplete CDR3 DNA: TGTGCCAGCAGGACAGGAAACACCGGGCAGCTCTAC. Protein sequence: CASRTGNTGQLY. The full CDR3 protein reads CASRTGNTGQLYF.

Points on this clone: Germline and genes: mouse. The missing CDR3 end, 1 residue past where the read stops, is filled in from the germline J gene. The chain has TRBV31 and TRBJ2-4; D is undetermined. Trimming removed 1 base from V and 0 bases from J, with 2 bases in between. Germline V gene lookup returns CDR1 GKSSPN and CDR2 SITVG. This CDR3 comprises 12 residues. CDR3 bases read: TGTGCCTGGAGTCCCAGTCAAAACACCTTGTAC. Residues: CAWSPSQNTLY. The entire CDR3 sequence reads CAWSPSQNTLYF.

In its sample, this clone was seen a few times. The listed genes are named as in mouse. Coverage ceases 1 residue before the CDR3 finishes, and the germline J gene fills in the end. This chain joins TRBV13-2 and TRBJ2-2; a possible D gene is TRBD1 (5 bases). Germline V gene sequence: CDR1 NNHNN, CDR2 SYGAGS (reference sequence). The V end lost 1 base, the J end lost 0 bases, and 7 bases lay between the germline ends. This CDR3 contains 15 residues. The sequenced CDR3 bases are TGTGCCAGCGGTGATCCAGGGACAAACACCGGGCAGCTCTAC. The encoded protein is CASGDPGTNTGQLY. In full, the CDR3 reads CASGDPGTNTGQLYF.

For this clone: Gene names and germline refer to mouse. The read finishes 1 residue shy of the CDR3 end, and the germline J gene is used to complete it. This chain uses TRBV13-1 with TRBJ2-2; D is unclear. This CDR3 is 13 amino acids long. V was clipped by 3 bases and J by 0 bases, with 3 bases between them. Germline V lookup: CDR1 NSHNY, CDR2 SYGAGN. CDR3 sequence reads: CASSAANTGQLYF. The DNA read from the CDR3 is TGTGCCAGCAGTGCGGCAAACACCGGGCAGCTCTAC.

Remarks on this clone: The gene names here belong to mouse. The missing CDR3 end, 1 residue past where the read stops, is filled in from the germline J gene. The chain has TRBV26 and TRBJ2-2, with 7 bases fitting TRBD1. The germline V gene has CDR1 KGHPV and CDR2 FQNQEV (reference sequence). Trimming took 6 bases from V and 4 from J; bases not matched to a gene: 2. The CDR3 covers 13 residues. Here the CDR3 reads CASSSGGTGQLYF. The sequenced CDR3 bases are TGTGCCAGCAGCTCAGGGGGCACCGGGCAGCTCTAC.

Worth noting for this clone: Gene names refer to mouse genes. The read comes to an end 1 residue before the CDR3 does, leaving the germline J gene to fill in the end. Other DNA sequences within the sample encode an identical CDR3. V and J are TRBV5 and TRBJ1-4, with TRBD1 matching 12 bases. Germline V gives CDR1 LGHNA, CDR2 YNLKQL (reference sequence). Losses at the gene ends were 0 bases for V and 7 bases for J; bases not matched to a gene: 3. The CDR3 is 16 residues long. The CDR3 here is CASSQEGTGGAERLFF. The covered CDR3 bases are TGTGCCAGCAGCCAAGAAGGGACAGGGGGCGCCGAAAGATTATTT.

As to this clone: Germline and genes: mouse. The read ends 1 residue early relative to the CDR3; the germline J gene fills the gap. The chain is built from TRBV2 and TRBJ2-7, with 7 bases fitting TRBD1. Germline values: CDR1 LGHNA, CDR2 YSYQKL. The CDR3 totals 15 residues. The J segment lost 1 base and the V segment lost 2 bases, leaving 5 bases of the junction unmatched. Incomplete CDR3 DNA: TGTGCCAGCAGCCAAAGTCCGGGACAGTCCTATGAACAGTAC. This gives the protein CASSQSPGQSYEQY. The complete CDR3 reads CASSQSPGQSYEQYF.

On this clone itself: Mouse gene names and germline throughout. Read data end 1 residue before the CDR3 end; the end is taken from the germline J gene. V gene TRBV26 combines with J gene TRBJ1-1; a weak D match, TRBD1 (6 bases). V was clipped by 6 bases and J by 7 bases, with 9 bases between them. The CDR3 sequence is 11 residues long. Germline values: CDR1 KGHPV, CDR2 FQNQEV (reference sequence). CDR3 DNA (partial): TGTGCCAGCAGACGGGACAAAGAAGTCTTC. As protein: CASRRDKEVF. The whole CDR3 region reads CASRRDKEVFF.

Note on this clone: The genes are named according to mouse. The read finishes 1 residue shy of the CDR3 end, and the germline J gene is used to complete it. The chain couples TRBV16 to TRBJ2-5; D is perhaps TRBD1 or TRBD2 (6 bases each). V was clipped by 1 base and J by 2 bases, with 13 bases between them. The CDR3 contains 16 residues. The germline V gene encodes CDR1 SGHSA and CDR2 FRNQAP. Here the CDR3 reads CASSLADGGGQDTQYF. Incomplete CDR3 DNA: TGTGCAAGCAGCTTAGCGGATGGGGGCGGCCAAGACACCCAGTAC. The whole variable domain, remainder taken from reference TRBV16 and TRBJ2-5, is NAGVIQTPRHKVTGKGQEATLWCEPISGHSAVFWYRQTIVQGLEFLTYFRNQAPIDDSGMPKERFSAQMPNQSHSTLKIQSTQPQDSAVYLCASSLADGGGQDTQYFGPGTRLLVL.

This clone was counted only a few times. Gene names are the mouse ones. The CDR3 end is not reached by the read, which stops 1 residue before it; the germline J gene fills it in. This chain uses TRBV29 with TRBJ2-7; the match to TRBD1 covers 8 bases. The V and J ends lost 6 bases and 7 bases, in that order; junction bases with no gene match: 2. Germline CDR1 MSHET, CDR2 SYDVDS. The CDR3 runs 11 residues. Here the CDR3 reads CASRDRDEQYF. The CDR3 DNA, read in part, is TGTGCTAGCAGGGACAGGGACGAACAGTAC. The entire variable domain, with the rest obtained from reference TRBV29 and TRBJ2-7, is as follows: DMKVTQMPRYLIKRMGENVLLECGQDMSHETMYWYRQDPGLGLQLIYISYDVDSNSEGDIPKGYRVSRKKREHFSLILDSAKTNQTSVYFCASRDRDEQYFGPGTRLTVL.

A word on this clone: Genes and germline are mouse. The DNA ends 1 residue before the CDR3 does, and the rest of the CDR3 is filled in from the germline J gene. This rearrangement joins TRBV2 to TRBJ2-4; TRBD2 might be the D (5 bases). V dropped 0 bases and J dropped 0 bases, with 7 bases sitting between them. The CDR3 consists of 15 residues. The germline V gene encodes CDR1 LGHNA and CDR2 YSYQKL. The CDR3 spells CASSQDWGSQNTLYF. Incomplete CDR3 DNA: TGTGCCAGCAGCCAAGATTGGGGTAGTCAAAACACCTTGTAC.

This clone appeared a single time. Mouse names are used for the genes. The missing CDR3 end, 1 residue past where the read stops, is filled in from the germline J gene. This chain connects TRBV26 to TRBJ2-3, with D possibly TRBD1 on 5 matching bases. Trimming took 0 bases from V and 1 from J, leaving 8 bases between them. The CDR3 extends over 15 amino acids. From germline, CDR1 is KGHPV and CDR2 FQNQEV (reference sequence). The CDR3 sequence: CASSLSQAGAETLYF. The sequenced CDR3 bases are TGTGCCAGCAGTCTGTCACAGGCTGGTGCAGAAACGCTGTAT.

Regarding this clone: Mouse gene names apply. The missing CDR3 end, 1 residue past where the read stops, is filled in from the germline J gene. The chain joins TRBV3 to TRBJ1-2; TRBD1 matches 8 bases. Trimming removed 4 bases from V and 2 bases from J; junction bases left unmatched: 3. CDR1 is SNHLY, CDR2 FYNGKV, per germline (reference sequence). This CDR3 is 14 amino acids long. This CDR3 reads CASSSTGGNSDYTF. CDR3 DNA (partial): TGTGCCAGCAGCTCTACAGGGGGGAACTCCGACTACACC.

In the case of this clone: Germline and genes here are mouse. CDR3 region: CGARSGANSDYTF. CDR3 bases read: TGTGGTGCTAGGTCCGGTGCAAACTCCGACTACACC. The gene calls are TRBV20 and TRBJ1-2; D remains unclear. The CDR3 end lies 1 residue beyond the end of the read and is filled in from the germline J gene. CDR3 length: 13 amino acids. Per germline, CDR1 GFQATS and CDR2 STVNSAI. The V gene lost 2 bases and the J gene lost 0 bases, with 7 bases spanning the gap.

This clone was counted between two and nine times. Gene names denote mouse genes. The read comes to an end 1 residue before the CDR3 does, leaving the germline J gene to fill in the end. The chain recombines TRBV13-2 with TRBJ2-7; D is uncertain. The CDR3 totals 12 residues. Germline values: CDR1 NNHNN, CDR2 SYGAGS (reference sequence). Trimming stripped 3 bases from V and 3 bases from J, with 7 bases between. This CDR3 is CASGGAHYEQYF. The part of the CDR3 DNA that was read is TGTGCCAGCGGTGGGGCACACTATGAACAGTAC.